These T cell receptor beta chains were read from a single sample in a study of blood T cell repertoires in COVID-19. Using immunoSEQ multiplex PCR, the repertoire was profiled, and TCRdb retains in-frame clones only, with some absent. The table has 430,000 or so clones, approximately 87% seen once; the top ten hold approximately 2%. Sequenced input: PBMCs or T cells enriched from blood (not recorded which). The receptor set was obtained from a woman aged 35 to 49 who had recovered from COVID-19. CDR3s include the opening cysteine and the closing phenylalanine or tryptophan. D genes are given only for firm matches. A row's size may be missing; if present it is once, few, many or a size class.

TRBV7-2	15	.	TRBD1	TRBJ2-1	TGTGCCAGCAGCCGTGGACAGGTTTTGGACAATGAGCAGTTCTTC	CASSRGQVLDNEQFF
TRBV7-8	13	.	.	TRBJ2-7	TGTGCCAGCAGCGCCGGGACACCGCTCGAGCAGTACTTC	CASSAGTPLEQYF
TRBV27	15	once	TRBD2	TRBJ2-7	TGTGCCAGCAGTTCCTTTAGCGGGAGTATAGCCGAGCAGTACTTC	CASSSFSGSIAEQYF
TRBV12-3/TRBV12-4	12	once	.	TRBJ2-5	TGTGCCAGCAGTCCTCGTGTGGAGACCCAGTACTTC	CASSPRVETQYF
TRBV27	15	.	.	TRBJ2-6	TGTGCCAGCAGTTACGGGACACCTGGGGCCAACGTCCTGACTTTC	CASSYGTPGANVLTF
TRBV24-1	13	.	.	TRBJ1-1	TGTGCCACCAGTGATGACAGTACCACTGAAGCTTTCTTT	CATSDDSTTEAFF
TRBV29-1	15	.	TRBD1	TRBJ1-1	TGCAGCGTCCACAGGACAGGGGTTCTGAACACTGAAGCTTTCTTT	CSVHRTGVLNTEAFF
TRBV9	14	.	.	TRBJ1-1	TGTGCCAGCAGCCTATCAGGGGCAACCGTTGAAGCTTTCTTT	CASSLSGATVEAFF
TRBV11-2	13	once	.	TRBJ2-2	TGTGCCAGCAGCAACCAGGGGAGAGGGGAGCTGTTTTTT	CASSNQGRGELFF
TRBV18	14	.	TRBD1	TRBJ1-2	TGTGCCAGCTCCCAGGGGGCGGCTAACTATGGCTACACCTTC	CASSQGAANYGYTF
TRBV9	15	once	TRBD1	TRBJ1-5	TGTGCCAGCAGCGTGGGACAGGGTACGACTCAGCCCCAGCATTTT	CASSVGQGTTQPQHF
TRBV9	14	once	TRBD1	TRBJ1-1	TGTGCCAGCAGCGTAGGACAGGGGGCCACTGAAGCTTTCTTT	CASSVGQGATEAFF
TRBV15	17	.	TRBD2	TRBJ2-3	TGTGCCACCAGCAGTGGGACTAGCGGGCTAAGAACAGATACGCAGTATTTT	CATSSGTSGLRTDTQYF
TRBV11-2	14	once	.	TRBJ1-2	TGTGCCAGCAGCATCGACGTGGGCCTCCTTGGCTACACCTTC	CASSIDVGLLGYTF
TRBV5-4	14	once	.	TRBJ2-5	TGTGCCAGCAGCTCACCCACCGGAGGAGGGACCCAGTACTTC	CASSSPTGGGTQYF
TRBV7-9	15	.	.	TRBJ2-3	TGTGCCAGCAGCTTAAGGACGGGAGTGGGGGATACGCAGTATTTT	CASSLRTGVGDTQYF
TRBV6-5	15	.	.	TRBJ1-2	TGTGCCAGCAGTTCCGGCGGGGGCGTTGTTGGTGGCTACACCTTC	CASSSGGGVVGGYTF
TRBV5-1	13	.	.	TRBJ2-7	TGCGCCAGCAGCCCCGGACACCCCTACGAGCAGTACTTC	CASSPGHPYEQYF
TRBV19	17	.	TRBD1	TRBJ2-3	TGTGCCAGTAGTAGGACAGGAAATCCCTCGGGCACAGATACGCAGTATTTT	CASSRTGNPSGTDTQYF
TRBV19	15	once	TRBD1	TRBJ2-1	TGTGCCAGTAGCCCGGGACAGGGGGCTTGGAATGAGCAGTTCTTC	CASSPGQGAWNEQFF
TRBV5-4	15	.	TRBD2	TRBJ2-2	TGTGCCAGCAGCTCGACTAGCGGTAACACCGGGGAGCTGTTTTTT	CASSSTSGNTGELFF
TRBV7-9	14	.	.	TRBJ2-7	TGTGCCAGCAGCCCGACAGTCCGAAGAAGGGAGCAGTACTTC	CASSPTVRRREQYF
TRBV11-3	13	.	.	TRBJ1-2	TGTGCCAGCAGCCCGGACAGTAACTATGGCTACACCTTC	CASSPDSNYGYTF
TRBV6-5	10	few	.	TRBJ1-5	TGTGCCAGTGGGCCCCAGCCCCAGCATTTT	CASGPQPQHF
TRBV11-3	15	.	.	TRBJ2-7	TGTGCCAGCAGCTTGAAATTTGTCCAGTCCTACGAGCAGTACTTC	CASSLKFVQSYEQYF
TRBV29-1	12	once	TRBD1	TRBJ1-1	TGCAGCGTTCGGGACAGCAACACTGAAGCTTTCTTT	CSVRDSNTEAFF
TRBV11-2	14	.	.	TRBJ2-1	TGTGCCAGCAGCTTAGATATTATTTCCGATGAGCAGTTCTTC	CASSLDIISDEQFF
TRBV5-6	17	.	TRBD2	TRBJ2-5	TGTGCCAGCAGCTTTGTAAGGACTAGCGGGACCCAAGAGACCCAGTACTTC	CASSFVRTSGTQETQYF
TRBV4-2	14	few	.	TRBJ2-5	TGTGCCAGCAGCGCCGGGATGGCAGGCGAGACCCAGTACTTC	CASSAGMAGETQYF
TRBV2	15	.	.	TRBJ2-3	TGTGCCAGCATACGGGGGACTCATGGGGCAGATACGCAGTATTTT	CASIRGTHGADTQYF
TRBV19	14	.	TRBD2	TRBJ2-5	TGTGCCAGTAGTATAGCCGGGGGGCAAGAGACCCAGTACTTC	CASSIAGGQETQYF
TRBV4-3	16	.	.	TRBJ2-3	TGCGCCAGCAGCCTCTCTCACAGGGCCCCAGCGGATACGCAGTATTTT	CASSLSHRAPADTQYF
TRBV7-8	14	few	TRBD1	TRBJ1-4	TGTGCCAGCAGTGCCGGGACAGGGGACGAAAAACTGTTTTTT	CASSAGTGDEKLFF
TRBV7-8	17	.	TRBD1	TRBJ2-3	TGTGCCAGCAGCTTAGCGTCGGGACAGGGGTTTGTAGATACGCAGTATTTT	CASSLASGQGFVDTQYF
TRBV12-3/TRBV12-4	12	.	.	TRBJ1-2	TGTGCCAGCAGTTCACAGGGCTATGGCTACACCTTC	CASSSQGYGYTF
TRBV4-3	15	.	.	TRBJ1-2	TGCGCCAGCAGCTCCGATAGCGGGACCGCCTATGGCTACACCTTC	CASSSDSGTAYGYTF
TRBV12-3/TRBV12-4	13	.	.	TRBJ1-2	TGTGCCAGCAGTTTATCGGGGGTTTATGGCTACACCTTC	CASSLSGVYGYTF
TRBV7-2	13	.	TRBD1	TRBJ2-5	TGTGCCAGCAGCCTACGACAGGGTGAGACCCAGTACTTC	CASSLRQGETQYF
TRBV6-2/TRBV6-3	15	.	TRBD2	TRBJ2-7	TGTGCCAGCAGTTACTCAGTAGCGGGAGGCCAGGAGCAGTACTTC	CASSYSVAGGQEQYF
TRBV18	14	.	.	TRBJ1-2	TGTGCCAGCTCATTAGACACGACCAACTATGGCTACACCTTC	CASSLDTTNYGYTF
TRBV5-1	19	.	TRBD1	TRBJ1-1	TGCGCCAGCAGCTTGGTTGGTCCTGCAGGGGGCCTATTGAACACTGAAGCTTTCTTT	CASSLVGPAGGLLNTEAFF
TRBV5-8	15	.	TRBD2	TRBJ2-3	TGTGCCAGCAGCGCGAGCGGGAGGGTCACAGATACGCAGTATTTT	CASSASGRVTDTQYF
TRBV7-2	16	.	.	TRBJ1-5	TGTGCCAGCAGCTTAAGGAGCGGGGTCGGAAATCAGCCCCAGCATTTT	CASSLRSGVGNQPQHF
TRBV6-5	15	.	TRBD1	TRBJ2-7	TGTGCCAGCAGTTATGGACAGGGTAAGAACTACGAGCAGTACTTC	CASSYGQGKNYEQYF
TRBV6-2/TRBV6-3	15	once	.	TRBJ1-5	TGTGCCAGCAGTTACGAGAGGGTTGGGAATCAGCCCCAGCATTTT	CASSYERVGNQPQHF
TRBV7-2	11	few	.	TRBJ1-1	TGTGCCAGCAGAGGGGACACTGAAGCTTTCTTT	CASRGDTEAFF
TRBV11-2	16	.	.	TRBJ2-7	TGTGCCAGCAGCTTATTCCCCGGTCAGCGCTCGCGGGAGCAGTACTTC	CASSLFPGQRSREQYF
TRBV19	15	.	TRBD1	TRBJ2-2	TGTGCCAGTAGTGTTCAGGGGGCGAGCACCGGGGAGCTGTTTTTT	CASSVQGASTGELFF
TRBV27	12	.	.	TRBJ1-2	TGTGCCAGCAGTTCGGTAGGGGGTGGCTACACCTTC	CASSSVGGGYTF
TRBV10-3	15	.	TRBD1	TRBJ2-3	TGTGCCATCAGCCTGGGACAGACTAGCACAGATACGCAGTATTTT	CAISLGQTSTDTQYF
TRBV19	15	.	TRBD1	TRBJ2-7	TGTGCCAGTAGTATATCAGGGACAGATTCCTACGAGCAGTACTTC	CASSISGTDSYEQYF
TRBV19	16	.	.	TRBJ1-2	TGTGCCAGTATCGACCCCACAGGGAAATCTAACTATGGCTACACCTTC	CASIDPTGKSNYGYTF
TRBV6-5	13	.	.	TRBJ2-3	TGTGCCAGCAAGCAGGTTTACACAGATACGCAGTATTTT	CASKQVYTDTQYF
TRBV29-1	13	.	.	TRBJ1-3	TGCAGCGCCCCCGGGTCCTCTGGAAACACCATATATTTT	CSAPGSSGNTIYF